These 22 T cell receptor beta chains came from one sample sequenced in a study of T cell changes during pregnancy in multiple sclerosis. Sequencing was performed with immunoSEQ multiplex PCR; in TCRdb, only in-frame clones are kept and a portion is missing. The table records tens of thousands of clones, just over 90% of them present only once. The material sequenced was CD4+ T cells from peripheral blood mononuclear cells, taken in the third trimester of pregnancy. The receptors were gathered from a female donor with multiple sclerosis, enrolled in a pregnancy study.

The V call is TRBV18, the J call TRBJ2-7; D is perhaps TRBD2 (5 bases). The CDR3 loop spans 15 amino acids. V lost 6 bases, J lost 4 bases, and 19 bases lay in between. Germline V gives CDR1 KGHSH, CDR2 LQKENI. CDR3: CASSQKDAGRYEQYF. The CDR3 coding sequence is TGTGCCAGCTCCCAAAAGGACGCGGGTAGATACGAGCAGTACTTC.

A single count supports this clone. The CDR3, as DNA: TGTGCCAGCAGTGAGGAGGGACAGGGTTATGAGACCCAGTACTTC. It translates to CASSEEGQGYETQYF. The rearrangement uses TRBV2 and TRBJ2-5; 9 bases fit TRBD1. The germline V gene encodes CDR1 SNHLY and CDR2 FYNNEI. The CDR3 has 15 amino acids. The V segment lost 3 bases and the J segment 5 bases; nucleotides outside the gene matches: 7.

There are a few counts of this clone. For the CDR3, the DNA is TGTGCCAGCAGTCCCGGGACTAGCGGGGGGGCTGTGGGGAACATTCAGTACTTC. This sequence encodes CASSPGTSGGAVGNIQYF. The rearrangement links TRBV27 to TRBJ2-4; TRBD2 matches at 16 bases. This CDR3 comprises 18 residues. Germline assignment: CDR1 MNHEY and CDR2 SMNVEV (reference sequence). V was clipped by 5 bases and J by 7 bases; unmatched bases: 11.

The chain couples TRBV7-9 to TRBJ1-4; D might be TRBD1 (5 bases). This CDR3 has 14 residues. V gave up 2 bases and J gave up 6 bases, with 10 bases separating them. CDR1 is SEHNR, CDR2 FQNEAQ, per germline (reference sequence). CDR3 bases: TGTGCCAGCAGCTTACGGGGGGGGGATGAAAAACTGTTTTTT. Translation: CASSLRGGDEKLFF.

This chain connects TRBV19 to TRBJ1-2; 9 nucleotides line up with TRBD1. Per the germline V gene, CDR1 is LNHDA and CDR2 is SQIVND (reference sequence). Unmatched junction bases numbered 12, after V lost 5 bases and J lost 5 bases. This CDR3 is built from 16 residues. CDR3 in DNA: TGTGCCAGTAGTGCCGGACAGGGGCTTCAAGGTTATGGCTACACCTTC. This codes for CASSAGQGLQGYGYTF.

The chain combines TRBV2 with TRBJ2-3, with a possible D match to TRBD2 (7 bases). V was pared by 9 bases and J by 6 bases, with 16 bases between. In germline, CDR1 is SNHLY, CDR2 FYNNEI. CDR3 length: 13 amino acids. This CDR3 reads CARGWGGADTQYF. CDR3 sequence (DNA): TGTGCCAGAGGATGGGGGGGGGCCGATACGCAGTATTTT.

The chain has TRBV2 and TRBJ1-2; TRBD1 might be the D (5 bases). CDR3 length: 14 amino acids. Trimming took off 7 bases at V and 4 bases at J, with 16 bases between the two ends. CDR1 is SNHLY and CDR2 is FYNNEI in the germline V gene. The CDR3 protein is CASTKGDSSYGYTF. The CDR3 bases are TGTGCCAGCACCAAAGGAGACAGCAGCTATGGCTACACCTTC.

This chain joins TRBV19 and TRBJ2-3; possibly TRBD2 for D (6 bases). V was shortened by 3 bases and J by 7 bases, with 14 bases between the two germline ends. CDR1 and CDR2 (germline): LNHDA, SQIVND (reference sequence). The CDR3 contains 14 residues. The CDR3 DNA is TGTGCCAGTAGTATTGGGGACTTACTAAATACGCAGTATTTT. This gives the protein CASSIGDLLNTQYF.

This clone has a single count. The V gene is TRBV7-3, the J gene TRBJ2-5; D is undetermined. From germline, CDR1 is SGHTA and CDR2 FQGTGA. The V end was cut by 2 bases, the J end by 4 bases, with 14 bases between. CDR3 length equals 15 residues. The chain's CDR3 is CASSLGPQPRETQYF. The CDR3 DNA is TGTGCCAGCAGCTTAGGGCCCCAACCGCGAGAGACCCAGTACTTC.

The V and J genes are TRBV5-1 and TRBJ1-2, with 11 positions matching TRBD1. CDR1 is SGHRS, CDR2 YFSETQ, per germline. Unmatched junction bases numbered 9, after V lost 1 base and J lost 7 bases. This CDR3 comprises 16 residues. The CDR3 spells CASSLSSGTGGRGYTF. The CDR3 region has the DNA TGCGCCAGCAGCTTGTCCAGCGGGACAGGGGGACGTGGCTACACCTTC.

The chain links TRBV18 to TRBJ1-4; D perhaps matches TRBD1 (5 bases). V shed 3 bases and J shed 5 bases, with 13 bases lying between them. CDR3 length: 15 amino acids. Per the germline V gene, CDR1 is KGHSH and CDR2 is LQKENI. The CDR3 loop reads CASSPGTGLNEKLFF. The CDR3 DNA reads TGTGCCAGCTCACCTGGTACGGGACTAAATGAAAAACTGTTTTTT.

V usage is TRBV6-5 and J usage is TRBJ2-7; D possibly corresponds to TRBD1 (6 bases). Trimming pared 5 bases from V and 4 bases from J, leaving 12 bases between. The CDR3 extends over 13 amino acids. The germline gives CDR1 MNHEY, CDR2 SVGAGI. The CDR3 nucleotides read TGTGCCAGCAGTCCTCGGACAGTGTACGAGCAGTACTTC. It codes for CASSPRTVYEQYF.

This clone was seen only a few times. This chain uses TRBV5-4 with TRBJ1-2; 7 bases line up with TRBD1. The ends lost 3 bases at V and 6 bases at J; junction bases unmatched: 5. The CDR3 sequence is 13 residues long. Germline-derived CDR1 and CDR2 are SGHNT and YYREEE (reference sequence). CDR3 in DNA: TGTGCCAGCAGCTCGGAGACAGGGCATGGCTACACCTTC. Its protein is CASSSETGHGYTF.

The chain employs TRBV27 and TRBJ1-2; D perhaps matches TRBD1 (5 bases). CDR1 and CDR2 (germline): MNHEY, SMNVEV (reference sequence). V was shortened by 0 bases and J by 5 bases, with 10 bases between the two germline ends. The CDR3 is 14 residues long. CDR3 amino acids: CASSLSQGRYGYTF. CDR3 nucleotide sequence: TGTGCCAGCAGTTTATCGCAGGGAAGATATGGCTACACCTTC.

This sequence joins TRBV27 and TRBJ1-1, with D possibly TRBD1 on 5 matching bases. The germline gives CDR1 MNHEY, CDR2 SMNVEV (reference sequence). Trimming cost V 7 bases and J 5 bases, with 26 bases left between them. This CDR3 is 17 amino acids long. This CDR3 reads CASKLRGEIRFLTEAFF. DNA of the CDR3: TGTGCCAGCAAATTGCGGGGGGAAATACGTTTTTTGACTGAAGCTTTCTTT.

V and J are TRBV7-7 and TRBJ2-5; 8 bases line up with TRBD1. Germline CDR1 reads SSHAT; CDR2 reads FNYEAQ (reference sequence). The CDR3 runs 14 residues. V trimming: 1 base; J trimming: 5 bases; junction bases outside the gene matches: 3. The CDR3 nucleotides are TGTGCCAGCAGCTTAGAGACAGGGGTTGAGACCCAGTACTTC. This gives the protein CASSLETGVETQYF.

The chain links TRBV18 to TRBJ2-3, with 10 bases fitting TRBD2. The CDR3 sequence is 16 residues long. Unmatched junction bases numbered 7, after V lost 3 bases and J lost 4 bases. CDR1 and CDR2 from the germline V gene are KGHSH and LQKENI. The chain's CDR3 is CASSPSLAGQADTQYF. CDR3 sequence (DNA): TGTGCCAGCTCACCCTCACTAGCGGGACAGGCAGATACGCAGTATTTT.

V gene TRBV2 combines with J gene TRBJ1-3, with TRBD1 matching 8 bases. The J segment lost 2 bases and the V segment lost 5 bases, leaving 5 bases of the junction unmatched. The CDR3 is 15 residues long. Germline lookup yields CDR1 SNHLY and CDR2 FYNNEI. CDR3 protein: CASSSSGGAGNTIYF. CDR3 DNA sequence: TGTGCCAGCAGTTCCTCAGGGGGCGCTGGAAACACCATATATTTT.

The rearrangement uses TRBV5-1 and TRBJ1-4, with TRBD1 identical over 7 bases. The length of the CDR3 is 15 residues. V lost 2 bases and J lost 8; bases outside the gene matches: 9. Germline assignment: CDR1 SGHRS and CDR2 YFSETQ. CDR3 in DNA: TGCGCCAGCAGCTTTGCACAGGGGAAAGGGGAAAAACTGTTTTTT. Protein product: CASSFAQGKGEKLFF.

This chain joins TRBV27 and TRBJ2-2, with 11 bases identical to TRBD2. Per the germline V gene, CDR1 is MNHEY and CDR2 is SMNVEV (reference sequence). Trimming removed 6 bases from V and 6 bases from J; junction bases left unmatched: 9. The CDR3 has 16 residues. DNA for the CDR3: TGTGCCAGCAGCCGGCTAGCGGGGGGAGGCGCCGGGGAGCTGTTTTTT. Its translation is CASSRLAGGGAGELFF.

This clone has only a few counts. The rearrangement links TRBV5-1 to TRBJ1-4, with unresolved D. The CDR3 is made up of 15 amino acids. Trimming stripped 5 bases from V and 8 bases from J, with 19 bases between. Looked up from germline, CDR1 is SGHRS and CDR2 is YFSETQ. The CDR3: CASRYEGVGVEKLFF. Written as DNA, the CDR3 is TGCGCCAGCAGATACGAGGGAGTGGGTGTAGAAAAACTGTTTTTT.

V is TRBV6-5 and J is TRBJ2-1; 10 bases align to TRBD1. V was pared by 5 bases and J by 11 bases, with 3 bases of the junction left unmatched. This CDR3 contains 12 residues. Germline V gives CDR1 MNHEY, CDR2 SVGAGI. The CDR3 sequence: CASSTGQGQQFF. CDR3 bases: TGTGCCAGCAGTACGGGACAGGGGCAGCAGTTCTTC.